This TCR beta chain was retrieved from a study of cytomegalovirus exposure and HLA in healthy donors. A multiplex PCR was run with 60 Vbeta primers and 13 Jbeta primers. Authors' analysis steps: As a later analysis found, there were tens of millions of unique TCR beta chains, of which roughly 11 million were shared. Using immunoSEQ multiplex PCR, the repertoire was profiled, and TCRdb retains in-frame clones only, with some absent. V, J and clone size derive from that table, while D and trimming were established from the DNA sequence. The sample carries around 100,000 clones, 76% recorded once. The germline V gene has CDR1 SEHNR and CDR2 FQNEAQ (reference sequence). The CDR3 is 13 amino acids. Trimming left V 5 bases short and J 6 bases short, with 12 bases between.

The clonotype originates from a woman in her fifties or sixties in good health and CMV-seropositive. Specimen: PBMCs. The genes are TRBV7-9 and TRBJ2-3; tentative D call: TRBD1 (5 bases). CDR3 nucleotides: TGTGCCAGCAGCGGCGACCAGGGTGATACGCAGTATTTT. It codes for CASSGDQGDTQYF.